This passage covers 9 T cell receptor beta chains from one sample sequenced in a study of shared clonotypes between healthy human individuals. Clones were read by immunoSEQ multiplex PCR, and TCRdb kept only the in-frame ones, dropping some. The sample contains about 600,000 clones, about 97% of which appear only once. What was sequenced was naive CD4+ T cells sorted from blood. Stated subset: CD45RA+ positively selected. The receptors come from a woman younger than 45 in good health.

V gene TRBV7-2 combines with J gene TRBJ2-5; D remains ambiguous. V shed 5 bases and J shed 6 bases, with 16 bases lying between them. The CDR3 consists of 14 residues. Germline CDR1 SGHTA, CDR2 FQGNSA. DNA of the CDR3: TGTGCCAGCAGCGGACCGTTTTTTCCGAAGACCCAGTACTTC. Amino acids: CASSGPFFPKTQYF. Complete variable domain (other parts from reference TRBV7-2 and TRBJ2-5): GAGVSQSPSNKVTEKGKDVELRCDPISGHTALYWYRQSLGQGLEFLIYFQGNSAPDKSGLPSDRFSAERTGGSVSTLTIQRTQQEDSAVYLCASSGPFFPKTQYFGPGTRLLVL.

The rearrangement links TRBV5-1 to TRBJ2-4, with D possibly TRBD1 on 6 matching bases. This CDR3 region has 13 residues. CDR1 is SGHRS and CDR2 is YFSETQ in the germline V gene. The germline V and J ends were trimmed by 6 bases and 9 bases, with 16 bases remaining between them. CDR3 amino acids: CASTRTVEGIQYF. The DNA of the CDR3 is TGCGCCAGCACCCGGACAGTTGAGGGCATTCAGTACTTC.

The chain couples TRBV18 to TRBJ1-5; no definite D call. Germline V gene data show CDR1 as KGHSH and CDR2 as LQKENI. CDR3 length: 16 amino acids. The germline V and J ends were trimmed by 3 bases and 6 bases, with 18 bases remaining between them. The CDR3 DNA reads TGTGCCAGCTCACCTGAAGACCCGGGCGCAACTCAGCCCCAGCATTTT. Translated: CASSPEDPGATQPQHF.

The chain uses TRBV28 and TRBJ1-5; D is perhaps TRBD1 (6 bases). The CDR3 covers 14 residues. Germline CDR1 MDHEN, CDR2 SYDVKM. Trimming pared 3 bases from V and 5 bases from J, leaving 11 bases between. In DNA form, the CDR3 reads TGTGCCAGCAGTTTTGGGACATGGGATCAGCCCCAGCATTTT. Amino acids: CASSFGTWDQPQHF.

With regard to this clone: Other DNA sequences in this specimen translate into the identical CDR3. The rearrangement joins TRBV5-1 to TRBJ2-7; D gene ambiguous. From germline, CDR1 is SGHRS and CDR2 YFSETQ. This CDR3 has 12 residues. V was cut by 3 bases and J by 4 bases, with 8 bases left in between. Here the CDR3 reads CASSSPSYEQYF. The CDR3 bases are TGCGCCAGCAGCTCACCTTCTTACGAGCAGTACTTC.

The chain has TRBV5-5 and TRBJ1-1, with 7 bases that match TRBD1. CDR1 is SGHKS, CDR2 YYEKEE, per germline (reference sequence). J was trimmed by 5 bases and V by 0 bases; bases with no gene match: 10. The CDR3 length is 16 residues. CDR3 region: CASSLGAGGTWTEAFF. The CDR3 DNA is TGTGCCAGCAGCTTGGGAGCAGGGGGTACTTGGACTGAAGCTTTCTTT.

This chain uses TRBV28 with TRBJ2-7; D possibly matches TRBD1 or TRBD2 (5 bases each). The CDR3 totals 13 residues. With 5 bases removed from V and 12 bases from J, the gap between germline ends came to 20 bases. Germline V gene sequence: CDR1 MDHEN, CDR2 SYDVKM. In nucleotides, the CDR3 is TGTGCCAGCAGTCAACCCCCGGGGCAGGTGCGGTACTTC. The encoded protein is CASSQPPGQVRYF.

The CDR3 loop is CASSRSRGSNEKLFF. CDR3 nucleotides: TGTGCCAGCAGCCGGAGCCGGGGATCTAATGAAAAACTGTTTTTT. The gene calls are TRBV11-2 and TRBJ1-4; no clear D. The CDR3 totals 15 residues. The V gene lost 5 bases and the J gene lost 3 bases, with 13 bases spanning the gap. Germline V gives CDR1 SGHAT, CDR2 FQNNGV.

V and J are TRBV6-1 and TRBJ2-5, with D tentatively TRBD2 (6 bases). Trimming took 6 bases from V and 4 from J, leaving 18 bases between them. This CDR3 spans 15 amino acids. Germline V gives CDR1 MNHNS, CDR2 SASEGT. DNA for the CDR3: TGTGCCAGCAGCGTAGCACCCGGGGGATCAGAGACCCAGTACTTC. It yields the protein CASSVAPGGSETQYF.